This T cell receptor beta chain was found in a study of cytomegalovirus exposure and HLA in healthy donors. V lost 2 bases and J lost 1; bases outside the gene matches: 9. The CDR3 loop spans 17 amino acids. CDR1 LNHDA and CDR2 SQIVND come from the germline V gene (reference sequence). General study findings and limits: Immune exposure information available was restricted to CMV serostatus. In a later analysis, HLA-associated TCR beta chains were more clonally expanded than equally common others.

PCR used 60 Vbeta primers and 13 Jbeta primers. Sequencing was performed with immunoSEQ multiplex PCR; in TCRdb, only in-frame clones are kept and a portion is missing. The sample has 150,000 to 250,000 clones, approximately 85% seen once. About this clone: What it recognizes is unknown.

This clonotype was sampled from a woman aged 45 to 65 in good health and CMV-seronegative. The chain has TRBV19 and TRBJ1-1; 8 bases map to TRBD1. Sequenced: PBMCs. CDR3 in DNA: TGTGCCAGTAGTATACTCGGACAGGGCGGTCGGAACACTGAAGCTTTCTTT. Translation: CASSILGQGGRNTEAFF.